This T cell receptor (beta chain) was captured in a study of shared clonotypes between healthy human individuals. Study-wide results and limits: The expectation was that sequencing depth would affect clonotype sharing among donors. Donors were few, which limited the genetic and exposure-history diversity represented.

Looked up from germline, CDR1 is SGDLS and CDR2 is YYNGEE. V lost 0 bases and J 5 bases, leaving 11 bases between the germline ends. This CDR3 region has 14 residues. This clone was detected only once. The antigen remains unidentified. Assay: immunoSEQ multiplex PCR; the TCRdb copy retains only in-frame clones and omits some. Among 700,000 or so clones listed, around 72% were seen once. The receptor was isolated from a woman aged 25-40 years in good health. The specimen was memory CD4+ T cells sorted from blood. Sample subset: CD45RA-negative fraction. This chain joins TRBV9 and TRBJ1-2, with D maybe TRBD1 (6 bases). DNA of the CDR3: TGTGCCAGCAGCGTAGAAGTAGGGGGATATGGCTACACCTTC. Amino acid sequence: CASSVEVGGYGYTF.